The 29 T cell receptor beta chains below all came from one sample that was sequenced in a study of blood T cell repertoires in COVID-19. Clones were sequenced by immunoSEQ multiplex PCR, and TCRdb holds only the in-frame ones, with some missing. The sample carries some 150,000 clones, 88% recorded once. Input material: peripheral blood. These receptors came from a woman between 65 and 79 years old with acute or convalescent COVID-19.

The table lists this clone with a count of one. CDR3 amino acids: CASRGGGTEAFF. CDR3 sequence (DNA): TGCGCCAGCAGGGGTGGCGGCACTGAAGCTTTCTTT. The chain has TRBV10-1 and TRBJ1-1; D is unclear. The CDR3 extends over 12 amino acids. CDR1 is WNHNN, CDR2 SYGVQD, per germline (reference sequence). Trimming left V 6 bases short and J 4 bases short, with 9 bases between.

V usage is TRBV19 and J usage is TRBJ2-3, with 11 bases lining up with TRBD1. This CDR3 is built from 16 residues. V trimming: 3 bases; J trimming: 5 bases; junction bases outside the gene matches: 7. Germline values: CDR1 LNHDA, CDR2 SQIVND (reference sequence). CDR3 sequence: CASSIAGTGGGDTQYF. The CDR3 coding sequence is TGTGCCAGTAGTATTGCGGGGACAGGGGGTGGAGATACGCAGTATTTT.

J is TRBJ1-2 and V is TRBV19; no reliable D call. V was cut by 2 bases and J by 4 bases, with 11 bases left in between. The CDR3 has 14 amino acids. The germline CDR1 and CDR2 sequences are LNHDA and SQIVND (reference sequence). CDR3 region: CASSIYSLFYGYTF. The CDR3 DNA follows: TGTGCCAGTAGTATATACAGCTTATTCTATGGCTACACCTTC. The complete variable domain, with remaining parts taken from reference TRBV19 and TRBJ1-2, reads DGGITQSPKYLFRKEGQNVTLSCEQNLNHDAMYWYRQDPGQGLRLIYYSQIVNDFQKGDIAEGYSVSREKKESFPLTVTSAQKNPTAFYLCASSIYSLFYGYTFGSGTRLTVV.

This clone came up once. The junction shows a germline mismatch at one end, possibly a read error. This chain connects TRBV9 to TRBJ2-3; 10 positions agree with TRBD1. CDR3 length: 17 amino acids. Germline V lookup: CDR1 SGDLS, CDR2 YYNGEE. CDR3 region: CASSVGGGQGRTNTQYF. The CDR3 bases are TGTGCCAGCAGCGTAGGTGGGGGACAGGGGCGCACAAATACGCAGTATTTT.

A single count supports this clone. V usage is TRBV2 and J usage is TRBJ1-1; D possibly corresponds to TRBD1 (6 bases). The germline gives CDR1 SNHLY, CDR2 FYNNEI. V lost 5 bases to trimming and J lost 1 base, with 14 bases between them. This CDR3 is built from 15 residues. The CDR3: CASSYTTGQNTEAFF. The CDR3 DNA reads TGTGCCAGCAGTTATACAACGGGACAGAACACTGAAGCTTTCTTT.

There are a few counts of this clone. The V gene is TRBV7-3, the J gene TRBJ1-1; D perhaps matches TRBD1 (5 bases). The V end lost 5 bases, the J end lost 4 bases, and 11 bases lay between the germline ends. CDR3 length: 13 residues. Germline V CDR1 and CDR2: SGHTA, FQGTGA. The CDR3 region has the DNA TGTGCCAGCAGCACATATCAGGGCACTGAAGCTTTCTTT. It translates to CASSTYQGTEAFF.

The genes are TRBV5-1 and TRBJ1-2, with 9 bases aligning to TRBD1. The CDR3 totals 14 residues. Germline V lookup: CDR1 SGHRS, CDR2 YFSETQ. V dropped 4 bases and J dropped 6; count of bases not matched to a gene: 7. The CDR3, as DNA: TGCGCCAGCAGCACGGACAGGGGAGCCCATGGCTACACCTTC. Protein sequence: CASSTDRGAHGYTF.

The genes are TRBV5-6 and TRBJ1-1, with D possibly being TRBD1 (6 bases). Trimming took off 0 bases at V and 0 bases at J, with 9 bases between the two ends. Germline V gene lookup returns CDR1 SGHDT and CDR2 YYEEEE. The CDR3 loop spans 15 amino acids. CDR3 in amino acids: CASSLADRLNTEAFF. In DNA, the CDR3 is TGTGCCAGCAGCTTGGCCGACAGGCTGAACACTGAAGCTTTCTTT.

V and J are TRBV10-2 and TRBJ1-5; TRBD1 aligns across 10 bases. The V gene's germline CDR1 is WSHSY and CDR2 SAAADI. CDR3 length equals 14 residues. The trim removed 6 bases at V and 3 bases at J, leaving 2 bases unmatched. The CDR3 region is CASRGQGFNQPQHF. The DNA of the CDR3 is TGCGCCAGCAGGGGACAGGGGTTCAATCAGCCCCAGCATTTT.

The chain carries TRBV6-5 and TRBJ1-1; possibly TRBD1 for D (6 bases). This CDR3 is 15 amino acids long. The V end was cut by 0 bases, the J end by 5 bases, with 13 bases between. Germline V lookup: CDR1 MNHEY, CDR2 SVGAGI. The CDR3, as DNA: TGTGCCAGCAGTTACTCGGGTACAGGGTGGACTGAAGCTTTCTTT. It is translated as CASSYSGTGWTEAFF.

This clone was seen once. The chain carries TRBV13 and TRBJ2-1, with 11 positions matching TRBD2. Germline assignment: CDR1 PRHDT and CDR2 FYEKMQ (reference sequence). The length of the CDR3 is 15 residues. V shed 6 bases, J shed 1 base, and the junction held 2 bases outside the gene matches. Here the CDR3 DNA reads TGTGCCAGCAGTAGCGGGGGGGCGTCCTACAATGAGCAGTTCTTC. Its protein product is CASSSGGASYNEQFF.

The rearrangement uses TRBV10-3 and TRBJ1-1; D gene ambiguous. Trimming left V 2 bases short and J 4 bases short, with 8 bases between. The CDR3 has 13 residues. Germline-derived CDR1 and CDR2 are ENHRY and SYGVKD. The CDR3 loop is CAISEAGSTEAFF. CDR3 sequence (DNA): TGTGCCATCAGTGAGGCAGGATCCACTGAAGCTTTCTTT.

This clone was observed once. V gene TRBV3-1 (or the pseudogene TRBV3-2) combines with J gene TRBJ2-5; TRBD2 matches at 11 bases. V lost 4 bases to trimming and J lost 13 bases; unmatched junction nucleotides: 8. The CDR3 runs to 13 residues. The germline CDR1 and CDR2 sequences are LGHDT and YNNKEL (reference sequence). CDR3 loop: CASSLLAGGPGYF. In nucleotides, the CDR3 is TGTGCCAGCAGCCTATTAGCGGGGGGGCCCGGGTACTTC.

The chain couples TRBV7-8 to TRBJ2-2, with D perhaps TRBD1 (8 bases). The germline V gene encodes CDR1 SGHVS and CDR2 FQNEAQ. V was clipped by 0 bases and J by 6 bases, with 14 bases between them. The CDR3 consists of 16 residues. The CDR3 nucleotides are TGTGCCAGCAGCTTAGCCACAGGGGGAGGGCCCGGGGAGCTGTTTTTT. Encoded protein: CASSLATGGGPGELFF.

The gene calls are TRBV7-2 and TRBJ1-1, with TRBD1 identical over 7 bases. Germline-derived CDR1 and CDR2 are SGHTA and FQGNSA. The CDR3 loop spans 14 amino acids. V shed 3 bases, J shed 1 base, and the junction held 2 bases outside the gene matches. This CDR3 reads CASSFRQGNTEAFF. In nucleotides, the CDR3 is TGTGCCAGCAGCTTTAGACAGGGGAACACTGAAGCTTTCTTT.

The table lists this clone with a count of one. The chain is built from TRBV2 and TRBJ1-5; 7 bases match TRBD1. Germline lookup yields CDR1 SNHLY and CDR2 FYNNEI. The CDR3 runs to 13 residues. The J segment lost 7 bases and the V segment lost 6 bases, leaving 6 bases of the junction unmatched. CDR3 nucleotides: TGTGCCAGCAGCCGACAGGGTAACCAGCCCCAGCATTTT. Translation: CASSRQGNQPQHF.

A remark on this clone: Other nucleotide sequences from this sample produce the same CDR3. This chain uses TRBV6-5 with TRBJ1-6; 8 bases fit TRBD1. The length of the CDR3 is 15 residues. Germline CDR1 MNHEY, CDR2 SVGAGI. V lost 0 bases to trimming and J lost 9 bases; unmatched junction nucleotides: 4. The CDR3 nucleotides are TGTGCCAGCAGTTACTCAGACAGGGGAAGTTCACCCCTCCACTTT. Its translation: CASSYSDRGSSPLHF.

The chain carries TRBV5-1 and TRBJ2-1, with D perhaps TRBD2 (5 bases). The CDR3 has 14 residues. Trimming pared 0 bases from V and 8 bases from J, leaving 12 bases between. The germline V gene has CDR1 SGHRS and CDR2 YFSETQ. The CDR3 spells CASSLEPGYYEQFF. The CDR3 DNA reads TGCGCCAGCAGCTTGGAACCGGGGTACTATGAGCAGTTCTTC.

This clone was seen just once. J is TRBJ2-1 and V is TRBV3-1 (or the pseudogene TRBV3-2), with D tentatively TRBD2 (7 bases). Germline-derived CDR1 and CDR2 are LGHDT and YNNKEL (reference sequence). This CDR3 is 17 amino acids long. Trimming cost V 1 base and J 3 bases, with 16 bases left between them. CDR3 loop: CASSQGLGGGHYNEQFF. The CDR3 DNA is TGTGCCAGCAGCCAAGGTCTCGGCGGGGGCCACTACAATGAGCAGTTCTTC.

This clone was seen only a few times. V is TRBV10-3 and J is TRBJ2-5; D perhaps matches TRBD1 (5 bases). Trimming pared 2 bases from V and 4 bases from J, leaving 17 bases between. The CDR3 is 16 amino acids. The germline V gene has CDR1 ENHRY and CDR2 SYGVKD. The CDR3 reads CAISEVRELLRETQYF. DNA for the CDR3: TGTGCCATCAGTGAGGTCAGGGAACTTCTTCGAGAGACCCAGTACTTC.

This rearrangement joins TRBV5-5 to TRBJ1-1; a weak D match, TRBD1 (5 bases). The V end lost 1 base, the J end lost 1 base, and 11 bases lay between the germline ends. In germline, CDR1 is SGHKS, CDR2 YYEKEE (reference sequence). There are 15 residues in the CDR3. CDR3 sequence (DNA): TGTGCCAGCAGCTTGATACCGACAGCGAACACTGAAGCTTTCTTT. Its translation: CASSLIPTANTEAFF.

This chain uses TRBV6-1 with TRBJ2-7, with D uncertain. Trimming took 2 bases from V and 2 from J, leaving 13 bases between them. The CDR3 is made up of 15 amino acids. Germline-derived CDR1 and CDR2 are MNHNS and SASEGT. As DNA, the CDR3 is TGTGCCAGCAGTGAACCCCCGTCCGTTACCTACGAGCAGTACGTC. Encoded protein: CASSEPPSVTYEQYV.

This chain joins TRBV6-5 and TRBJ1-6; TRBD1 might be the D (6 bases). Trimming removed 7 bases at V and 0 bases at J, with 10 bases between. The CDR3 is 15 residues long. Germline V CDR1 and CDR2: MNHEY, SVGAGI. CDR3 nucleotide sequence: TGTGCCAGCACGGGACAACGCTCCTATAATTCACCCCTCCACTTT. This gives the protein CASTGQRSYNSPLHF.

This clone showed up just once. This chain links TRBV5-8 with TRBJ1-4; D remains ambiguous. CDR3 length equals 14 residues. The germline gives CDR1 SGHTS, CDR2 YDEGEE. Trimming took 4 bases from V and 12 from J, leaving 19 bases between them. CDR3: CASSTFSDSLQLFF. The CDR3 DNA follows: TGTGCCAGCAGCACCTTCAGCGATAGTCTTCAACTGTTTTTT.

The J gene is TRBJ2-7, the V gene TRBV5-1; 7 bases map to TRBD1. Trimming at V came to 4 bases and at J to 7 bases, leaving 20 bases not matched to a gene. The CDR3 spans 17 residues. From germline, CDR1 is SGHRS and CDR2 YFSETQ. The CDR3 loop is CASSQTPDRSAQGEQYF. As DNA, the CDR3 is TGCGCCAGCAGCCAAACCCCGGACAGGAGTGCCCAGGGGGAGCAGTACTTC. Looking up the rest from reference TRBV5-1 and TRBJ2-7 gives the full variable domain: KAGVTQTPRYLIKTRGQQVTLSCSPISGHRSVSWYQQTPGQGLQFLFEYFSETQRNKGNFPGRFSGRQFSNSRSEMNVSTLELGDSALYLCASSQTPDRSAQGEQYFGPGTRLTVT.

J is TRBJ2-4 and V is TRBV29-1, with 11 bases that match TRBD2. CDR3 size: 16 residues. The V gene's germline CDR1 is SQVTM and CDR2 ANQGSEA. V shed 7 bases and J 7 bases; nucleotides not matched to a gene: 15. CDR3 sequence (DNA): TGCAGCGCCGCAACTAGCGGGGGAGGAACCGCGAACATTCAGTACTTC. Translation gives CSAATSGGGTANIQYF. The whole variable domain, remainder taken from reference TRBV29-1 and TRBJ2-4, is SAVISQKPSRDICQRGTSLTIQCQVDSQVTMMFWYRQQPGQSLTLIATANQGSEATYESGFVIDKFPISRPNLTFSTLTVSNMSPEDSSIYLCSAATSGGGTANIQYFGAGTRLSVL.

This clone has a handful of counts. The CDR3 nucleotides are TGTGCCAGCTCACCTGGCGAGACCCAGTACTTC. Translating it yields CASSPGETQYF. The chain has TRBV18 and TRBJ2-5; D not resolved. This CDR3 comprises 11 residues. Germline V gives CDR1 KGHSH, CDR2 LQKENI. Trimming removed 3 bases from V and 5 bases from J, with 4 bases in between. The whole variable domain, remainder taken from reference TRBV18 and TRBJ2-5, is NAGVMQNPRHLVRRRGQEARLRCSPMKGHSHVYWYRQLPEEGLKFMVYLQKENIIDESGMPKERFSAEFPKEGPSILRIQQVVRGDSAAYFCASSPGETQYFGPGTRLLVL.

The chain employs TRBV10-2 and TRBJ2-2; 8 positions agree with TRBD1. Germline values: CDR1 WSHSY, CDR2 SAAADI. This CDR3 comprises 14 residues. J was trimmed by 6 bases and V by 8 bases; bases with no gene match: 8. CDR3 residues: CASLGTGPPGELFF. CDR3 DNA sequence: TGCGCCAGCCTGGGGACAGGTCCCCCCGGGGAGCTGTTTTTT.

V and J are TRBV2 and TRBJ2-7, with D tentatively TRBD1 (6 bases). This CDR3 spans 14 amino acids. CDR1 is SNHLY, CDR2 FYNNEI, per germline. Trimming stripped 6 bases from V and 5 bases from J, with 17 bases between. CDR3 nucleotides: TGTGCCAGCAGATTCGACAGGTTCGGGGACGAGCAGTACTTC. Encoded protein: CASRFDRFGDEQYF.